This T cell receptor beta chain is drawn from a study of blood T cell repertoires in COVID-19. Study-wide background: COVID-19 samples collected from the United States, Italy and Spain covered acute and convalescent phases.

Source study methods: Reference gene primer amplification gave nucleated cell count estimates. Clones were read by immunoSEQ multiplex PCR, and TCRdb kept only the in-frame ones, dropping some. V, J and clone size were drawn from that table, and D and trimming were deduced from the DNA. The profile shows 100,000 to 120,000 clones, over 60% of them singletons. This CDR3 has 13 residues. Trimming took off 3 bases at V and 8 bases at J, with 11 bases between the two ends. The V gene's germline CDR1 is KGHSH and CDR2 LQKENI. The TCR sequence derives from a woman of 80 years or more with active or convalescent COVID-19. The rearrangement links TRBV18 to TRBJ2-1; unclear D gene. Sequencing was performed on peripheral blood. The CDR3 spells CASSPDLEHEQFF. CDR3 bases: TGTGCCAGCTCACCTGATCTAGAACATGAGCAGTTCTTC.